A single sample is the source of the 29 T cell receptor beta chains below, sequenced in a study of spatial heterogeneity in lung cancer. Time point denoted: sample taken at primary tumor resection. Without sorting, whole RNA was sequenced from tumor, nontumor lung or frozen PBMC. TCRdb re-analysed the 5' RACE reads in MiXCR, keeping a single row per CDR3 protein. The sample has tens of thousands of distinct CDR3 sequences, roughly 4.2% seen once; the top ten hold about 7.2%. The source material was PBMCs, sampled at surgery. Receptors were obtained from a male donor with early-stage non-small cell lung cancer.

This clonotype has more than one count but fewer than ten. J is TRBJ2-7 and V is TRBV11-2; TRBD1 is a possible D gene (5 bases). V was cut by 5 bases and J by 5 bases, with 13 bases left in between. Germline V gene sequence: CDR1 SGHAT, CDR2 FQNNGV. The CDR3 sequence is 13 residues long. CDR3 coding DNA: TGTGCCAGCAGCCTCCCGCAGGGTGACGAGCAGTACTTC. Protein: CASSLPQGDEQYF.

At least ten counts were recorded for this clonotype. The chain carries TRBV28 and TRBJ2-3; 8 bases align to TRBD2. V gave up 5 bases and J gave up 7 bases; unmatched junction bases: 14. The CDR3 is made up of 16 amino acids. Germline lookup yields CDR1 MDHEN and CDR2 SYDVKM. The CDR3 bases are TGTGCCAGCAGTCTCCAGTCGGGGGGGGCGAAAAATACGCAGTATTTT. This codes for CASSLQSGGAKNTQYF.

This clonotype was counted at least ten times. V is TRBV5-1 and J is TRBJ1-1; TRBD1 is a possible D gene (6 bases). This CDR3 spans 16 amino acids. The germline V gene has CDR1 SGHRS and CDR2 YFSETQ. The V and J ends lost 2 bases and 5 bases respectively, with 19 bases between them. The CDR3 loop is CASSFFSTGSITEAFF. CDR3 sequence (DNA): TGCGCCAGCAGCTTCTTCTCTACAGGGAGTATAACTGAAGCTTTCTTT.

This clonotype was detected only a few times. This chain uses TRBV24-1 with TRBJ2-2; D not certain. V lost 3 bases and J 7 bases, leaving 11 bases between the germline ends. Germline V gives CDR1 KGHDR, CDR2 SFDVKD. The CDR3 length is 14 residues. The CDR3 loop reads CATSDTRTLGELFF. The CDR3 DNA sequence: TGTGCCACCAGTGATACACGGACGCTCGGGGAGCTGTTTTTT.

This clonotype has a handful of counts. The chain employs TRBV19 and TRBJ1-6, with no clear D. Germline V CDR1 and CDR2: LNHDA, SQIVND (reference sequence). This CDR3 comprises 13 residues. V dropped 3 bases and J dropped 11 bases, with 11 bases sitting between them. As DNA, the CDR3 is TGTGCCAGTAGTATTGGAGGACTCACACCCCTCCACTTT. Translation: CASSIGGLTPLHF.

This clonotype was counted many times. V usage is TRBV7-2 and J usage is TRBJ2-1; 11 bases fit TRBD2. The CDR3 covers 18 residues. Trimming took 3 bases from V and 5 from J; bases not matched to a gene: 12. Looked up from germline, CDR1 is SGHTA and CDR2 is FQGNSA. As DNA, the CDR3 is TGTGCCAGCAGCTTTCTAGCGGGAGGTTCAACGAGCAACAATGAGCAGTTCTTC. This translates into CASSFLAGGSTSNNEQFF.

This clonotype was detected ten times or more. The CDR3 loop is CASRIRGGSNQPQHF. The CDR3 region has the DNA TGTGCCAGTAGAATCAGGGGAGGAAGCAATCAGCCCCAGCATTTT. V gene TRBV19 combines with J gene TRBJ1-5; TRBD1 might be the D (6 bases). The CDR3 length is 15 residues. V was shortened by 6 bases and J by 1 base, with 13 bases between the two germline ends. Germline V CDR1 and CDR2: LNHDA, SQIVND (reference sequence).

This clonotype is labeled as medium-sized. V usage is TRBV28 and J usage is TRBJ1-2; no definite D call. Trimming took 7 bases from V and 7 from J, leaving 19 bases between them. Germline CDR1 is MDHEN and CDR2 is SYDVKM. CDR3 length: 14 amino acids. CDR3 DNA: TGTGCCAGCAACCCCACTGGGGTTTTGCCTGGCTACACCTTC. This codes for CASNPTGVLPGYTF.

In its sample, this clonotype was seen a few times. The V and J genes are TRBV27 and TRBJ2-1; TRBD1 is a possible D gene (6 bases). CDR3 length equals 14 residues. Germline V gives CDR1 MNHEY, CDR2 SMNVEV (reference sequence). The ends were cut back, 4 bases at V and 5 bases at J, with 12 bases in the middle. CDR3 sequence: CASSWATGDNEQFF. The CDR3 region has the DNA TGTGCCAGCAGTTGGGCGACAGGCGACAATGAGCAGTTCTTC.

The table lists this clonotype with many counts. The chain couples TRBV11-3 to TRBJ2-3; no reliable D call. CDR3 length: 15 amino acids. In germline, CDR1 is SGHNT, CDR2 YENEEA. Trimming pared 1 base from V and 0 bases from J, leaving 8 bases between. CDR3 loop: CASSLVGGSTDTQYF. CDR3 coding DNA: TGTGCCAGCAGCTTAGTCGGCGGTAGCACAGATACGCAGTATTTT.

This clonotype came up many times. CDR3 loop: CASSSPGYYGYTF. The CDR3 nucleotides are TGTGCCAGCAGTTCCCCCGGGTACTATGGCTACACCTTC. The V call is TRBV28, the J call TRBJ1-2; D remains ambiguous. Trimming shortened V by 4 bases and J by 3 bases, and 9 bases separated the two germline ends. This CDR3 is built from 13 residues. Germline assignment: CDR1 MDHEN and CDR2 SYDVKM.

This clonotype was seen at least ten times. The rearrangement uses TRBV12-3 or TRBV12-4 and TRBJ2-3; D remains unclear. Trimming stripped 2 bases from V and 0 bases from J, with 6 bases between. There are 14 residues in the CDR3. The chain's CDR3 is CASSLYSSTDTQYF. In DNA form, the CDR3 reads TGTGCCAGCAGTTTATATTCCAGCACAGATACGCAGTATTTT.

This clonotype was recorded many times. The genes are TRBV12-3 or TRBV12-4 and TRBJ2-7, with TRBD2 matching over 7 bases. With V trimmed by 6 bases and J by 4 bases, 9 bases remained unmatched. The CDR3 length is 14 residues. The chain's CDR3 is CASRSSGTTYEQYF. CDR3 in DNA: TGTGCCAGCAGGTCTTCCGGGACTACTTACGAGCAGTACTTC.

The chain uses TRBV12-3 or TRBV12-4 and TRBJ1-2; tentative D call: TRBD1 (5 bases). The V end was cut by 8 bases, the J end by 4 bases, with 17 bases between. This CDR3 spans 14 amino acids. CDR3 amino acids: CASATGTLTYGYTF. The CDR3 nucleotides are TGTGCCAGCGCTACCGGGACCCTGACCTATGGCTACACCTTC.

At least ten counts were recorded for this clonotype. The gene calls are TRBV2 and TRBJ1-6, with 7 bases that match TRBD1. V shed 7 bases, J shed 8 bases, and the junction held 11 bases outside the gene matches. The CDR3 runs to 15 residues. The germline V gene has CDR1 SNHLY and CDR2 FYNNEI. This CDR3 reads CASTRQGQGDSPLHF. The CDR3 bases are TGTGCCAGCACTAGACAGGGCCAAGGAGATTCACCCCTCCACTTT.

There are many counts of this clonotype. This chain joins TRBV5-6 and TRBJ2-1, with 8 bases lining up with TRBD1. The CDR3 covers 16 residues. CDR1 SGHDT and CDR2 YYEEEE come from the germline V gene. V lost 4 bases, J lost 1 base, and 7 bases stayed unmatched. CDR3 coding DNA: TGTGCCAGCAGCCGGGTAGACAGGGGATCCTACAATGAGCAGTTCTTC. The encoded protein is CASSRVDRGSYNEQFF. Based on the CDR3 plus reference TRBV5-6 and TRBJ2-1, the full variable domain is DAGVTQSPTHLIKTRGQQVTLRCSPKSGHDTVSWYQQALGQGPQFIFQYYEEEERQRGNFPDRFSGHQFPNYSSELNVNALLLGDSALYLCASSRVDRGSYNEQFFGPGTRLTVL.

J is TRBJ2-7 and V is TRBV20-1; no clear D gene. Trimming removed 4 bases at V and 3 bases at J, with 16 bases between. CDR1 DFQATT and CDR2 SNEGSKA come from the germline V gene (reference sequence). The CDR3 is 14 residues long. CDR3 sequence: CSATPGFQDYEQYF. DNA for the CDR3: TGCAGTGCTACGCCCGGATTTCAGGACTACGAGCAGTACTTC.

This clonotype was seen repeatedly, ten times or more. CDR3 loop: CASSSGGPGELFF. DNA for the CDR3: TGCGCCAGCAGCTCGGGAGGGCCCGGGGAGCTGTTTTTT. The chain has TRBV5-1 and TRBJ2-2; 8 bases match TRBD2. This CDR3 is 13 amino acids long. Germline values: CDR1 SGHRS, CDR2 YFSETQ. The V gene end was trimmed by 3 bases and the J gene end by 6 bases; junction bases not matched to a gene: 1.

This clonotype was seen many times. The chain joins TRBV9 to TRBJ1-5; unclear D gene. There are 14 residues in the CDR3. Germline CDR1 reads SGDLS; CDR2 reads YYNGEE. The V gene lost 0 bases and the J gene lost 4 bases, with 8 bases spanning the gap. CDR3 residues: CASSVGGGNQPQHF. Written as DNA, the CDR3 is TGTGCCAGCAGCGTAGGGGGAGGGAATCAGCCCCAGCATTTT.

This clonotype showed up just a few times. This sequence joins TRBV24-1 and TRBJ2-5, with 9 bases lining up with TRBD1. The CDR3 extends over 16 amino acids. From germline, CDR1 is KGHDR and CDR2 SFDVKD. V shed 4 bases, J shed 3 bases, and the junction held 8 bases outside the gene matches. CDR3 region: CATSDPRGQGEETQYF. CDR3 bases: TGTGCCACCAGTGACCCCCGGGGACAGGGAGAAGAGACCCAGTACTTC.

This clonotype was seen repeatedly, ten times or more. This chain links TRBV27 with TRBJ2-3, with 8 bases matching TRBD1. The CDR3 loop spans 15 amino acids. Germline lookup yields CDR1 MNHEY and CDR2 SMNVEV (reference sequence). The J segment lost 1 base and the V segment lost 5 bases, leaving 5 bases of the junction unmatched. This chain's CDR3 is CASSPQGAGTDTQYF. The CDR3 DNA reads TGTGCCAGCAGTCCTCAGGGGGCTGGCACAGATACGCAGTATTTT.

By its share, this clonotype is medium-sized (0.01 to 0.1%). The chain combines TRBV29-1 with TRBJ2-5; D is undetermined. The CDR3 covers 11 residues. Germline CDR1 and CDR2: SQVTM and ANQGSEA. Trimming stripped 6 bases from V and 10 bases from J, with 15 bases between. In DNA form, the CDR3 reads TGCAGCGTGGGCCCCGAGCAAGGCCAGTACTTC. Amino acids: CSVGPEQGQYF.

In the case of this clonotype: A much larger clone lies one base from this, so it may be a read error. The chain employs TRBV6-5 and TRBJ2-1; the match to TRBD2 covers 15 bases. CDR3 size: 16 residues. Germline CDR1 reads MNHEY; CDR2 reads SVGAGI. CDR3 nucleotide sequence: TGTGCCAGCAGCATCACAGGGACTAGCGGGAGGAATGAGCAGATCTTC. It codes for CASSITGTSGRNEQIF.

Ten or more counts support this clonotype. This rearrangement joins TRBV7-2 to TRBJ2-3; 7 nucleotides agree with TRBD1. This CDR3 spans 16 amino acids. Germline V gene lookup returns CDR1 SGHTA and CDR2 FQGNSA. V was pared by 2 bases and J by 0 bases, with 5 bases of the junction left unmatched. For the CDR3, the DNA is TGTGCCAGCAGCTTACCCGGGGACAGTAGCACAGATACGCAGTATTTT. Its protein product is CASSLPGDSSTDTQYF.

This clonotype was observed at least ten times. The gene calls are TRBV27 and TRBJ1-3, with D unclear. Trimming took 6 bases from V and 3 from J, leaving 9 bases between them. The length of the CDR3 is 13 residues. Germline values: CDR1 MNHEY, CDR2 SMNVEV (reference sequence). The CDR3 DNA sequence: TGTGCCAGCAGGGGTAATGGTGGAAACACCATATATTTT. Translation: CASRGNGGNTIYF.

The table lists this clonotype with many counts. The J gene is TRBJ1-2, the V gene TRBV6-5; tentatively, D is TRBD1 (6 bases). The germline gives CDR1 MNHEY, CDR2 SVGAGI. V was cut by 6 bases and J by 2 bases, with 13 bases left in between. The CDR3 covers 14 residues. CDR3 in amino acids: CASSVNRDNYGYTF. The DNA for the CDR3 is TGTGCCAGCAGCGTCAACAGGGACAACTATGGCTACACCTTC.

This clonotype was seen repeatedly, ten times or more. This chain links TRBV15 with TRBJ2-5; TRBD2 matches 9 bases. The CDR3 is 19 amino acids. Trimming at V came to 0 bases and at J to 4 bases, leaving 15 bases not matched to a gene. CDR1 is LNHNV and CDR2 is YYDKDF in the germline V gene (reference sequence). The CDR3 region has the DNA TGTGCCACCAGCAGAGATCGCGTTGAGGGTAGCGGGAGACGAGAGACCCAGTACTTC. This translates into CATSRDRVEGSGRRETQYF.

This clonotype was observed a few times. V usage is TRBV28 and J usage is TRBJ1-2; 9 bases are shared with TRBD1. CDR3 size: 15 residues. Per germline, CDR1 MDHEN and CDR2 SYDVKM. The trim removed 2 bases at V and 1 base at J, leaving 2 bases unmatched. CDR3 sequence reads: CASSLGTGNNYGYTF. DNA of the CDR3: TGTGCCAGCAGTTTAGGGACAGGGAATAACTATGGCTACACCTTC.

By sample share, this clonotype is medium-sized. The rearrangement joins TRBV3-1 to TRBJ1-1, with 9 bases matching TRBD1. The CDR3 has 15 residues. V lost 2 bases to trimming and J lost 6 bases; unmatched junction nucleotides: 7. CDR1 is LGHDT, CDR2 YNNKEL, per germline (reference sequence). Written as DNA, the CDR3 is TGTGCCAGCAGCCAATCCGGGACAGGGATCCCTGAAGCTTTCTTT. Protein product: CASSQSGTGIPEAFF. The variable domain in full, with the rest retrieved from reference TRBV3-1 and TRBJ1-1, is DTAVSQTPKYLVTQMGNDKSIKCEQNLGHDTMYWYKQDSKKFLKIMFSYNNKELIINETVPNRFSPKSPDKAHLNLHINSLELGDSAVYFCASSQSGTGIPEAFFGQGTRLTVV.